A single sample is the source of the 14 T cell receptor beta chains below, sequenced in a study of radiotherapy plus CTLA-4 blockade in lung cancer. Data came from immunoSEQ multiplex PCR; TCRdb stores just in-frame clones and leaves some out. The data show approximately 99,000 clones, just over 85% seen once. The sample in question was peripheral blood, obtained from a patient treated with radiotherapy plus ipilimumab. The source is a human donor with non-small cell lung cancer that progressed on radiotherapy plus ipilimumab.

The chain has TRBV15 and TRBJ2-5, with D maybe TRBD1 (5 bases). Germline CDR1 LNHNV, CDR2 YYDKDF (reference sequence). This CDR3 has 13 residues. V shed 3 bases and J shed 6 bases, with 11 bases lying between them. CDR3 sequence (DNA): TGTGCCACCAGCAGTCGCAGGGTTCAGACCCAGTACTTC. Translating gives CATSSRRVQTQYF. Supplemented by reference TRBV15 and TRBJ2-5, the full variable domain reads DAMVIQNPRYQVTQFGKPVTLSCSQTLNHNVMYWYQQKSSQAPKLLFHYYDKDFNNEADTPDNFQSRRPNTSFCFLDIRSPGLGDTAMYLCATSSRRVQTQYFGPGTRLLVL.

The CDR3 reads CASSTQGGRTQYF. The CDR3, as DNA: TGTGCCAGCAGTACCCAGGGGGGGCGCACGCAGTATTTT. J is TRBJ2-3 and V is TRBV6-5; either TRBD1 or TRBD2 may fit D (7 bases each). Germline lookup yields CDR1 MNHEY and CDR2 SVGAGI. The CDR3 is made up of 13 amino acids. Trimming took off 5 bases at V and 9 bases at J, with 15 bases between the two ends.

The V and J genes are TRBV7-2 and TRBJ1-4; 9 nucleotides line up with TRBD1. This CDR3 spans 15 amino acids. V trimming: 1 base; J trimming: 6 bases; junction bases outside the gene matches: 3. Germline V gives CDR1 SGHTA, CDR2 FQGNSA. The CDR3 coding sequence is TGTGCCAGCAGCTTAGAGGGGACAGGGTATGAAAAACTGTTTTTT. Encoded protein: CASSLEGTGYEKLFF.

This clone was observed once. J is TRBJ2-2 and V is TRBV5-1; D not certain. The V and J ends lost 0 bases and 2 bases respectively, with 11 bases between them. The CDR3 length is 16 residues. Germline CDR1 and CDR2: SGHRS and YFSETQ. CDR3: CASSLEVRPNTGELFF. For the CDR3, the DNA is TGCGCCAGCAGCTTGGAGGTCAGACCAAACACCGGGGAGCTGTTTTTT.

This chain links TRBV27 with TRBJ1-1, with 8 bases aligning to TRBD1. Losses at the gene ends were 5 bases for V and 9 bases for J; bases not matched to a gene: 17. This CDR3 contains 16 residues. From germline, CDR1 is MNHEY and CDR2 SMNVEV (reference sequence). The CDR3 bases are TGTGCCAGCAGTGACATCCCAGGGGGCGCCAAAGTTAAAGCTTTCTTT. Translated: CASSDIPGGAKVKAFF.

CDR3 residues: CASRWGSNTDTQYF. As DNA, the CDR3 is TGTGCCAGCAGGTGGGGGTCGAACACAGATACGCAGTATTTT. J is TRBJ2-3 and V is TRBV2; the D call may be TRBD1 or TRBD2 (5 bases each). The germline V gene encodes CDR1 SNHLY and CDR2 FYNNEI. V lost 6 bases to trimming and J lost 2 bases, with 12 bases between them. CDR3 size: 14 residues.

The chain has TRBV15 and TRBJ2-2; possible D gene TRBD1, 5 bases. Trimming cost V 1 base and J 4 bases, with 16 bases left between them. CDR1 is LNHNV, CDR2 YYDKDF, per germline (reference sequence). This CDR3 comprises 17 residues. The CDR3 here is CATSRGWTSLGTGELFF. CDR3 bases: TGTGCCACCAGCAGAGGCTGGACAAGTTTGGGCACCGGGGAGCTGTTTTTT.

Comments on this clone: Germline and junction disagree at one end, which may indicate a read error. The chain couples TRBV5-1 to TRBJ2-1, with 9 bases lining up with TRBD1. Germline loops: CDR1 SGHRS, CDR2 YFSETQ. The CDR3 sequence is 15 residues long. The CDR3 DNA reads as TGCGCCGGCAGCTTGGGACAGGGAAACTACAATGAGCAGTTCTTC. Protein sequence: CAGSLGQGNYNEQFF.

The V gene is TRBV29-1, the J gene TRBJ2-1; 9 bases map to TRBD2. CDR1 is SQVTM and CDR2 is ANQGSEA in the germline V gene. J gave up 0 bases and V 4 bases, and 10 bases lay outside the gene matches. CDR3 length: 17 residues. The chain's CDR3 is CSVVRLAGPSSYNEQFF. The CDR3 DNA follows: TGCAGCGTTGTAAGGCTAGCGGGGCCCAGCTCCTACAATGAGCAGTTCTTC.

The genes are TRBV10-3 and TRBJ2-5; TRBD1 might be the D (6 bases). Looked up from germline, CDR1 is ENHRY and CDR2 is SYGVKD. The V end lost 8 bases, the J end lost 5 bases, and 12 bases lay between the germline ends. This CDR3 is 12 amino acids long. CDR3 in amino acids: CAIAQGRETQYF. The DNA for the CDR3 is TGTGCCATCGCACAGGGTAGGGAGACCCAGTACTTC.

This clone was seen once. This chain connects TRBV5-6 to TRBJ2-5; 7 bases fit TRBD1. Trimming cost V 5 bases and J 5 bases; bases outside gene matches: 18. The CDR3 runs to 17 residues. Germline CDR1 reads SGHDT; CDR2 reads YYEEEE. CDR3 sequence (DNA): TGTGCCAGCAGTCTAGGCGGGCCGGGCCCACAGGGGGAGACCCAGTACTTC. Translation: CASSLGGPGPQGETQYF.

This clone has just a few counts. The chain couples TRBV2 to TRBJ1-3; no reliable D call. Germline V gives CDR1 SNHLY, CDR2 FYNNEI. Trimming left V 4 bases short and J 0 bases short, with 10 bases between. The CDR3 covers 15 residues. CDR3 region: CASSADGYSGNTIYF. The CDR3 DNA follows: TGTGCCAGCAGTGCGGACGGTTACTCTGGAAACACCATATATTTT.

The V gene is TRBV20-1, the J gene TRBJ2-1; TRBD1 might be the D (7 bases). CDR3 length: 11 amino acids. V lost 3 bases, J lost 14 bases, and 14 bases lay in between. Germline V gene lookup returns CDR1 DFQATT and CDR2 SNEGSKA (reference sequence). CDR3 DNA: TGCAGTGCTAGGGTAGGGGGCGGGGAGTTCTTC. It translates to CSARVGGGEFF.

The J gene is TRBJ1-4, the V gene TRBV7-2; D is possibly TRBD1 (6 bases). CDR3 length equals 17 residues. V was trimmed by 4 bases and J by 0 bases, leaving 15 bases between them. Germline V lookup: CDR1 SGHTA, CDR2 FQGNSA. This chain's CDR3 is CASSSYTGLTTNEKLFF. The CDR3 nucleotides read TGTGCCAGCAGCTCGTACACAGGGTTGACAACTAATGAAAAACTGTTTTTT.